The present TCR beta chain was sequenced within a study of molecular identifiers for immune sequencing clone quantification. TCRdb reprocessed the PCR reads with MiXCR, giving one entry per CDR3 protein. This repertoire shows about half a million distinct CDR3 sequences, about a quarter found once; its top ten account for 0.7% to 0.9%. The table lists this clonotype with many counts. The CDR3 is 17 residues long. Germline-derived CDR1 and CDR2 are MNHEY and SVGAGI. V shed 3 bases and J shed 3 bases, with 20 bases lying between them. The rearrangement uses TRBV6-5 and TRBJ1-1; no definite D call. Sample: naive CD8+ T cells from blood, with Jurkat cell RNA spiked in. As for subset: FACS-sorted CD8+CD4-CCR7+CD45RA+ naive T cells. The TCR originated in a human donor in good health. Some libraries in this study had Jurkat cell RNA spiked in. The CDR3 sequence: CASSYFGFSYLDTEAFF. In DNA form, the CDR3 reads TGTGCCAGCAGTTATTTCGGGTTTAGTTACCTGGACACTGAAGCTTTCTTT.